The 9 T cell receptor beta chains below come from one sample, sequenced in a study of T-cell reconstitution after alpha-beta-depleted transplantation in children. The library targeted TCRbeta and was prepared with unique molecular identifiers. TCRdb ran MiXCR on the PCR reads and lists one entry per CDR3 protein. The sample records around 300,000 distinct CDR3 sequences, around a tenth being singletons. Sequencing was performed on peripheral blood, taken 180 days after TCRalphabeta/CD19-depleted stem cell transplant. These receptors originate from a male patient aged 2 to 9 who had a stem cell transplant for chronic granulomatous disease, so the T cells may come from the graft donor.

This clonotype was detected ten times or more. The DNA of the CDR3 is TGTGCCAGCAGCAAAGCGCTTTCGAGTGACGTGTTAGCGGGAGGGCATACCGGGGAGCTGTTTTTT. Protein: CASSKALSSDVLAGGHTGELFF. This rearrangement joins TRBV21-1 to TRBJ2-2; TRBD2 reflects the table's D call only, with no check against the DNA. TRBV21-1 is given as a pseudogene. The CDR3 is made up of 22 amino acids.

Many counts were recorded for this clonotype. The gene calls are TRBV6-2 or TRBV6-3 and TRBJ2-7, with 14 bases aligning to TRBD2. Germline lookup yields CDR1 MNHEY and CDR2 SVGEGT. CDR3 length: 15 residues. The ends lost 6 bases at V and 3 bases at J; junction bases unmatched: 4. CDR3: CASRAGTSGSYEQYF. For the CDR3, the DNA is TGTGCCAGCAGGGCCGGGACTAGCGGGAGCTACGAGCAGTACTTC.

This clonotype was detected many times. V and J are TRBV5-6 and TRBJ2-5; 13 bases are shared with TRBD2. After removal of 4 bases from V and 4 bases from J, the junction contained 10 bases not matched to a gene. The CDR3 covers 17 residues. Germline V lookup: CDR1 SGHDT, CDR2 YYEEEE. CDR3 sequence reads: CASSLGLAGVRGETQYF. CDR3 in DNA: TGTGCCAGCAGCCTAGGACTAGCGGGAGTAAGAGGAGAGACCCAGTACTTC.

This clonotype was found many times. The genes are TRBV15 and TRBJ2-3, with D possibly being TRBD2 (6 bases). From germline, CDR1 is LNHNV and CDR2 YYDKDF (reference sequence). The CDR3 loop spans 13 amino acids. V gave up 0 bases and J gave up 9 bases, with 10 bases separating them. In nucleotides, the CDR3 is TGTGCCACCAGCAGAGATCGGGGGATAACGCAGTATTTT. This codes for CATSRDRGITQYF.

In this sample, this clonotype turned up many times. The rearrangement joins TRBV30 to TRBJ2-7; 14 nucleotides align to TRBD2. The CDR3 spans 16 residues. After removal of 2 bases from V and 7 bases from J, the junction contained 10 bases not matched to a gene. Looked up from germline, CDR1 is GTSNPN and CDR2 is SVGIG (reference sequence). In DNA form, the CDR3 reads TGTGCCTGGAGTAAGGGACTAGCGGGAGCCTCTGGGGAGCAGTACTTC. Protein: CAWSKGLAGASGEQYF.

In its sample, this clonotype was seen many times. The chain carries TRBV6-1 and TRBJ2-6; 7 bases align to TRBD2. The trim removed 8 bases at V and 2 bases at J, leaving 0 bases unmatched. This CDR3 is 13 amino acids long. In germline, CDR1 is MNHNS, CDR2 SASEGT. The CDR3 nucleotides are TGTGCCAGCGCGGGGGCTGGGGCCAACGTCCTGACTTTC. It codes for CASAGAGANVLTF.

Concerning this clonotype itself: Possible read error: a much larger clone is one base away. V and J are TRBV11-2 and TRBJ2-1; no definite D call. Germline loops: CDR1 SGHAT, CDR2 FQNNGV. Trimming shortened V by 2 bases and J by 4 bases, and 15 bases separated the two germline ends. This CDR3 region has 16 residues. The CDR3 is CASSLFSAAKYNEQFF. The CDR3 DNA is TGTGCCAGCAGCTTATTCTCCGCGGCGAAGTACAATGAGCAGTTCTTC. The full variable domain, completed using reference TRBV11-2 and TRBJ2-1, is EAGVAQSPRYKIIEKRQSVAFWCNPISGHATLYWYQQILGQGPKLLIQFQNNGVVDDSQLPKDRFSAERLKGVDSTLKIQPAKLEDSAVYLCASSLFSAAKYNEQFFGPGTRLTVL.

In its sample, this clonotype was seen a few times. This chain links TRBV10-3 with TRBJ2-2; TRBD1 matches 10 bases. The CDR3 is 16 amino acids. The J segment lost 4 bases and the V segment lost 3 bases, leaving 5 bases of the junction unmatched. From germline, CDR1 is ENHRY and CDR2 SYGVKD. CDR3 protein: CAISERQGAGTGELFF. DNA for the CDR3: TGTGCCATCAGTGAACGACAGGGGGCGGGCACCGGGGAGCTGTTTTTT.

The chain recombines TRBV19 with TRBJ1-1; maybe TRBD1 (5 bases). Germline V lookup: CDR1 LNHDA, CDR2 SQIVND (reference sequence). The CDR3 has 15 residues. V was pared by 0 bases and J by 1 base, with 9 bases between. The chain's CDR3 is CASSIDPGRNTEAFF. CDR3 coding DNA: TGTGCCAGTAGTATAGATCCGGGACGGAACACTGAAGCTTTCTTT.